This TCR beta chain was retrieved from a study of CD8 T cells in ankylosing spondylitis. Findings and limits, study-wide: The disease-linked clones had a CD8+ phenotype and low blood frequencies.

TCRdb re-called the 5' RACE reads with MiXCR, one entry per CDR3 protein. The sample shows about 340,000 distinct CDR3 sequences, roughly 15% of them seen only once. This clonotype was seen only a few times. Its antigen is not known. CDR3 length equals 13 residues. Unmatched junction bases numbered 5, after V lost 4 bases and J lost 8 bases. Sequencing input: blood, either unsorted or a sorted T cell fraction (not recorded which). The chain couples TRBV12-3 or TRBV12-4 to TRBJ1-2; 9 nucleotides line up with TRBD1. The clonotype comes from a male donor with ankylosing spondylitis or in good health (not recorded which). CDR3 region: CASSYRGLNGYTF. CDR3 DNA sequence: TGTGCCAGCAGTTACAGGGGGCTAAACGGCTACACCTTC.